This TCR beta chain originates from a study of Graves' ophthalmopathy and Graves' hyperthyroidism. Background on the study: Cases classed as stable hyperthyroidism had no ophthalmopathy within 18 months of follow-up. Study-wide points: Most clonotypes expanded in thyroid above 0.001 frequency were present in blood too.

This clonotype has just a few counts. Its antigen is currently unknown. At one end, the junction sequence differs from germline, possibly due to a read error. CDR3 size: 17 residues. Germline CDR1 reads ENHRY; CDR2 reads SYGVKD. The study amplified TCR beta CDR3 regions using RNA transcripts. HTBI primers primed a first-round RT-PCR, and a second-round multiplex PCR followed. TCRdb fed the multiplex PCR reads into MiXCR, producing one record per CDR3 protein. This sample carries around 1.1 million distinct CDR3 sequences, less than 45% of them seen once, and the ten largest clones take roughly 10%. Certain patients, namely those with other autoimmune diseases, uncontrolled infections, pregnancy or lactation, were excluded.

The sample was peripheral blood or thyroid tissue (not recorded which). The source of this sequence is an adult man with Graves' hyperthyroidism. The V and J genes are TRBV10-3 and TRBJ2-6; 7 nucleotides agree with TRBD1. The CDR3 bases are TGTGCCAGCAGTGCGACAGGGACCCGGAGTGGGGCCAACGTCCTGACTTTC. Translated, it gives CASSATGTRSGANVLTF.